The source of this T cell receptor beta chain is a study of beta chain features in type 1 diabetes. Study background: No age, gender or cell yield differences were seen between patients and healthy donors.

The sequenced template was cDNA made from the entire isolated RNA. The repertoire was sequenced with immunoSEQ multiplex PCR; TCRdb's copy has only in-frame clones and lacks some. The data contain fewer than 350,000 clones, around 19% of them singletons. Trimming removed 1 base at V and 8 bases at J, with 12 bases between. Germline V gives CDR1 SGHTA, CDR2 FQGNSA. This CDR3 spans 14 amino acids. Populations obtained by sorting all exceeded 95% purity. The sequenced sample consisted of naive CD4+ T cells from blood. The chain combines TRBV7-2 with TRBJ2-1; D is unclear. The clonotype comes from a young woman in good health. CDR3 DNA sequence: TGTGCCAGCAGCTTAGTCCCGGGTCTCGATGAGCAGTTCTTC. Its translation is CASSLVPGLDEQFF.